The clone carrying this TCR beta chain was recorded once. Its target is not known. This specimen belongs to a study of cytomegalovirus exposure and HLA in healthy donors. Primers for the PCR totalled 60 Vbeta and 13 Jbeta. Profiling relied on immunoSEQ multiplex PCR, and the TCRdb table lists in-frame clones only, not all of them. The sample contains about 190,000 clones, 84% of which appear only once. Study-wide results and caveats: In a later analysis, compared with equally common non-associated chains, HLA-associated beta chains were more expanded.

Sequencing was performed on PBMCs. The sequence was obtained from a boy between 10 and 17 years old in good health and CMV-seronegative.

Here the CDR3 reads CASSLSHGSYEQYF. CDR3 nucleotides: TGTGCCAGCAGTTTATCCCACGGCTCCTACGAGCAGTACTTC. This chain joins TRBV27 and TRBJ2-7; D is ambiguous. Looked up from germline, CDR1 is MNHEY and CDR2 is SMNVEV (reference sequence). The CDR3 has 14 residues. Deletions cut 0 bases from V and 0 bases from J, with 6 bases between.